This T cell receptor beta chain was observed in a study of blood T cell repertoires in COVID-19. In the study overall: From T cells, B-cell-depleted T cells, or PBMCs came the material, which was cDNA or gDNA.

Original data processing: The authors estimated nucleated cell counts from reference gene primer amplification. TCRdb's copy holds only in-frame clones and misses some; the assay was immunoSEQ multiplex PCR. That table furnishes V, J and clone size, whereas the DNA furnished D and trimming. The table includes 300,000 to 400,000 clones, around 87% detected once. Germline CDR1 reads LNHDA; CDR2 reads SQIVND (reference sequence). This CDR3 has 15 amino acids. The junction had 3 bases not matched to a gene; V was cut back by 5 bases and J by 0 bases. This clonotype originated in an older woman with COVID-19, enrolled during active disease. The chain links TRBV19 to TRBJ2-4, with TRBD1 identical over 8 bases. The sequenced material came from peripheral blood. The DNA for the CDR3 is TGTGCCAGTAGTGCGACAGGGGTAGCCAAAAACATTCAGTACTTC. Amino acid sequence: CASSATGVAKNIQYF.